The 12 T cell receptor beta chains below all came from one sample that was sequenced in a study of PD-L1 blockade in urothelial cancer. The assay was immunoSEQ multiplex PCR, and TCRdb's table has in-frame clones only and misses some. Of about 72,000 clones in the sample, around 85% were seen once. Noted time point: pretreatment peripheral blood. The sample here was PBMCs, taken around atezolizumab (anti-PD-L1) treatment. These receptors all stem from a man between 60 and 75 years old with urothelial cancer.

Worth noting for this clone: At one of its ends the junction is not consistent with the germline gene, which may arise from a read error. V is TRBV7-8 and J is TRBJ1-1; D is undetermined. This CDR3 is 14 amino acids long. The germline CDR1 and CDR2 sequences are SGHVS and FQNEAQ. This chain's CDR3 is CASSPRWRNSEAFF. CDR3 in DNA: TGTGCCAGCAGCCCGCGGTGGAGGAACTCTGAAGCTTTCTTT.

V and J are TRBV7-9 and TRBJ1-1; the D is unclear. Germline V gene sequence: CDR1 SEHNR, CDR2 FQNEAQ (reference sequence). CDR3 length: 14 amino acids. V shed 6 bases and J shed 3 bases, with 14 bases lying between them. CDR3 nucleotide sequence: TGTGCCAGCAGACGAGTCAATTTGGACACTGAAGCTTTCTTT. This gives the protein CASRRVNLDTEAFF.

CDR3 coding DNA: TGTGCCAGCAGCCGGCCTAGCGGGGCGACTTACGAGCAGTACTTC. This translates into CASSRPSGATYEQYF. V is TRBV6-5 and J is TRBJ2-7, with 9 bases fitting TRBD2. With 6 bases clipped from V and 4 bases from J, the junction kept 10 bases outside the gene matches. The CDR3 has 15 amino acids. Germline CDR1 MNHEY, CDR2 SVGAGI.

The chain has TRBV10-3 and TRBJ1-1; 7 bases line up with TRBD1. V was clipped by 6 bases and J by 0 bases; unmatched bases: 1. CDR1 is ENHRY, CDR2 SYGVKD, per germline. This CDR3 is 13 amino acids long. The CDR3 region has the DNA TGTGCCATCAGGGGACAGCTGAACACTGAAGCTTTCTTT. Encoded protein: CAIRGQLNTEAFF.

J is TRBJ2-3 and V is TRBV27, with D possibly matching TRBD1 (6 bases). Germline assignment: CDR1 MNHEY and CDR2 SMNVEV (reference sequence). The CDR3 runs 15 residues. V dropped 10 bases and J dropped 8 bases, with 25 bases sitting between them. CDR3 region: CATATGQTSFGTQYF. In DNA form, the CDR3 reads TGTGCCACCGCGACCGGACAGACCTCATTTGGTACGCAGTATTTT.

This rearrangement joins TRBV9 to TRBJ2-1; 10 nucleotides agree with TRBD1. Germline CDR1 is SGDLS and CDR2 is YYNGEE. The CDR3 extends over 16 amino acids. V was clipped by 6 bases and J by 7 bases; unmatched bases: 13. The DNA of the CDR3 is TGTGCCAGCACCATAACACCAGACAGGGGGCATAATGAGCAGTTCTTC. It is translated as CASTITPDRGHNEQFF.

This clone came up a few times. This chain uses TRBV28 with TRBJ1-6, with TRBD1 identical over 11 bases. The CDR3 loop spans 16 amino acids. The germline V gene encodes CDR1 MDHEN and CDR2 SYDVKM. Losses at the gene ends were 5 bases for V and 10 bases for J; bases not matched to a gene: 10. CDR3 sequence reads: CASSPRTGGVKSPLHF. DNA for the CDR3: TGTGCCAGCAGTCCCCGGACAGGGGGCGTTAAATCACCCCTCCACTTT.

As to this clone: At one of its ends the junction is not consistent with the germline gene, which may arise from a read error. The V call is TRBV11-2, the J call TRBJ2-2; the D gene is possibly TRBD2 (6 bases). The germline V gene encodes CDR1 SGHAT and CDR2 FQNNGV. The CDR3 runs to 15 residues. The CDR3 spells CASSRSRGNAGELFF. CDR3 nucleotide sequence: TGTGCCAGCAGCCGAAGTCGGGGGAACGCCGGGGAGCTGTTTTTT.

This clone is a singleton in its sample. The chain employs TRBV6-6 and TRBJ1-4; D may be TRBD1 (5 bases). The CDR3 contains 14 residues. V was clipped by 8 bases and J by 2 bases, with 12 bases between them. CDR1 is MNHNY, CDR2 SVGAGI, per germline (reference sequence). DNA of the CDR3: TGTGCCAGCGTGGGGCCGCGGACTAATGAAAAACTGTTTTTT. Translation: CASVGPRTNEKLFF.

In its sample, this clone was seen a few times. The chain carries TRBV28 and TRBJ1-5; 7 nucleotides match TRBD1. Germline V gene data show CDR1 as MDHEN and CDR2 as SYDVKM. CDR3 length equals 14 residues. Trimming cost V 5 bases and J 1 base; bases outside gene matches: 2. This CDR3 is CASSVGQSNQPQHF. CDR3 in DNA: TGTGCCAGCAGTGTGGGACAGAGCAATCAGCCCCAGCATTTT.

This sequence joins TRBV2 and TRBJ2-7; 7 bases line up with TRBD2. This CDR3 comprises 15 residues. The germline gives CDR1 SNHLY, CDR2 FYNNEI. V dropped 4 bases and J dropped 0; count of bases not matched to a gene: 6. The CDR3 is CASSVSSGSSYEQYF. CDR3 nucleotide sequence: TGTGCCAGCAGTGTTTCTAGCGGAAGCTCCTACGAGCAGTACTTC.

The chain is built from TRBV7-6 and TRBJ2-1, with 8 bases identical to TRBD2. V lost 5 bases to trimming and J lost 4 bases; unmatched junction nucleotides: 7. This CDR3 has 15 residues. The germline CDR1 and CDR2 sequences are SGHVS and FNYEAQ. The CDR3 nucleotides read TGTGCCAGCAGCCCCAGCGGGGGAAGGTACAATGAGCAGTTCTTC. It encodes CASSPSGGRYNEQFF.